These 21 T cell receptor beta chains were all obtained from the same sample, sequenced in a study of tumor and adjacent non-tumor tissue in lung cancer. This sample's RNA came from whole unsorted tissue. Distant lung tissue was collected more than 3 cm away from the tumor edge. TCRbeta libraries were built with three rounds of nested PCR, modified from ARM-PCR. MiXCR, applied by TCRdb to the multiplex PCR reads, yields one record per CDR3 protein. Among 40,000 to 50,000 distinct CDR3 sequences listed, less than 70% were seen once. The sample was distant non-tumor lung tissue. The receptors stem from a woman in her 70s with non-small cell lung cancer.

About this clonotype itself: One end of the junction fails to match germline, which may point to a read error. The V call is TRBV29-1, the J call TRBJ1-1; D is unclear. CDR1 and CDR2 from the germline V gene are SQVTM and ANQGSEA. This CDR3 has 14 amino acids. The CDR3 here is CSVETVFRNTDALF. The CDR3 DNA reads TGCAGCGTTGAAACGGTGTTCAGGAACACTGATGCTTTGTTT.

This clonotype was counted many times. The V gene is TRBV6-5, the J gene TRBJ1-1, with D unresolved. V dropped 8 bases and J dropped 0 bases, with 10 bases sitting between them. The CDR3 runs 13 residues. Germline V gene sequence: CDR1 MNHEY, CDR2 SVGAGI. The CDR3 nucleotides are TGTGCCAGCGGGAAAAGCTTGAACACTGAAGCTTTCTTT. It encodes CASGKSLNTEAFF.

In this sample, this clonotype turned up a few times. V gene TRBV19 combines with J gene TRBJ2-1; 10 bases line up with TRBD2. Unmatched junction bases numbered 12, after V lost 3 bases and J lost 7 bases. Germline-derived CDR1 and CDR2 are LNHDA and SQIVND (reference sequence). The CDR3 length is 17 residues. In DNA, the CDR3 is TGTGCCAGTAGTATCCCCAGCGGGAGGGCCGGTGGGAATGAGCAGTTCTTC. This encodes CASSIPSGRAGGNEQFF.

A few counts support this clonotype. One end of the junction does not line up with germline, which may come from a read error. The rearrangement uses TRBV6-5 and TRBJ2-5; 7 positions agree with TRBD2. The germline V gene encodes CDR1 MNHEY and CDR2 SVGAGI. The CDR3 contains 14 residues. The CDR3: CASSCSRGLETQYF. In DNA, the CDR3 is TGTGCCAGTAGTTGCTCGCGGGGGTTAGAGACCCAGTACTTC.

This clonotype was seen many times. This chain joins TRBV24-1 and TRBJ1-2; D uncertain. Germline assignment: CDR1 KGHDR and CDR2 SFDVKD. The CDR3 has 14 amino acids. Trimming cost V 0 bases and J 1 base, with 5 bases left between them. The CDR3 here is CATSDLNSNYGYTF. In DNA form, the CDR3 reads TGTGCCACCAGTGATTTGAACAGTAACTATGGCTACACCTTC.

Note on this clonotype: The junction does not match germline at one end; this may be a read error. CDR3 residues: CASSGGASDSSYDHYF. For the CDR3, the DNA is TGTGCCAGTAGTGGGGGTGCTAGCGACAGCTCCTACGACCACTACTTC. The chain couples TRBV6-1 to TRBJ2-7, with D perhaps TRBD2 (6 bases). The CDR3 spans 16 residues. The germline gives CDR1 MNHNS, CDR2 SASEGT.

Turning to this clonotype: A much bigger clone sits one base away, suggesting this may be a read error. The chain recombines TRBV5-1 with TRBJ2-6; perhaps TRBD1 as D (5 bases). This CDR3 has 15 residues. Germline CDR1 and CDR2: SGHRS and YFSETQ. The CDR3 sequence is CASTTGATGANVQTF. The CDR3 bases are TGCGCCAGCACCACAGGTGCTACTGGGGCCAACGTCCAGACTTTC. Supplemented by reference TRBV5-1 and TRBJ2-6, the full variable domain reads KAGVTQTPRYLIKTRGQQVTLSCSPISGHRSVSWYQQTPGQGLQFLFEYFSETQRNKGNFPGRFSGRQFSNSRSEMNVSTLELGDSALYLCASTTGATGANVQTFGAGSRLTVL.

The chain links TRBV19 to TRBJ1-5, with a weak D call TRBD1 (5 bases). Germline CDR1 is LNHDA and CDR2 is SQIVND (reference sequence). This CDR3 has 14 residues. Trimming stripped 5 bases from V and 4 bases from J, with 12 bases between. CDR3 sequence reads: CASSHDRVNQPQHF. The CDR3 nucleotides are TGTGCCAGTAGTCACGACAGAGTTAATCAGCCCCAGCATTTT.

Concerning this clonotype: Germline is not matched at one junction end, which may reflect a read error. V usage is TRBV6-1 and J usage is TRBJ2-1; 8 bases line up with TRBD1. The V gene's germline CDR1 is MNHNS and CDR2 SASEGT. CDR3 size: 15 residues. CDR3 residues: CASRVGTGTYNKQFF. CDR3 sequence (DNA): TGTGCCAGCAGGGTTGGGACAGGTACCTACAATAAGCAGTTCTTC.

Concerning this clonotype: At one of its ends the junction is not consistent with the germline gene, which may arise from a read error. The chain carries TRBV4-2 and TRBJ2-1, with 8 bases matching TRBD2. Per germline, CDR1 LGHNA and CDR2 YNFKEQ. This CDR3 has 16 residues. The CDR3 loop reads CASSQDGLAGYNVKFF. DNA for the CDR3: TGTGCCAGCAGTCAAGACGGGCTAGCGGGCTACAATGTGAAGTTCTTC.

Points on this clonotype: A junction end diverges from the germline sequence, so it may reflect a read error. The chain carries TRBV29-1 and TRBJ2-3, with D possibly being TRBD1 (6 bases). Germline V CDR1 and CDR2: SQVTM, ANQGSEA. This CDR3 contains 12 residues. The CDR3 reads CNVQGHQDTQYF. DNA of the CDR3: TGCAACGTTCAGGGGCATCAAGATACGCAGTATTTT.

On this clonotype: The CDR3 carries no conserved terminal phenylalanine or tryptophan, so it likely arises from a read error. The rearrangement joins TRBV5-4 to TRBJ2-3, with D tentatively TRBD2 (7 bases). Germline-derived CDR1 and CDR2 are SGHNT and YYREEE (reference sequence). This CDR3 spans 15 amino acids. Between the trimmed V and J ends, which lost 4 bases and 2 bases, there was a span of 14 bases. The CDR3 reads CASSQRGRATDTQYS. The CDR3 nucleotides are TGTGCCAGCAGCCAGAGGGGGAGGGCCACAGATACGCAGTATTCT.

The sample holds many counts of this clonotype. The chain links TRBV4-1 to TRBJ2-7; no clear D. Looked up from germline, CDR1 is MGHRA and CDR2 is YSYEKL. The V and J ends lost 1 base and 2 bases respectively, with 0 bases between them. The CDR3 totals 11 residues. The CDR3 loop reads CASSQAYEQYF. CDR3 DNA: TGCGCCAGCAGCCAAGCCTACGAGCAGTACTTC.

Comment on this clonotype: The junction and the germline gene differ at one end; a read error may be behind it. This chain uses TRBV29-1 with TRBJ1-1; no reliable D call. The germline V gene encodes CDR1 SQVTM and CDR2 ANQGSEA. The CDR3 sequence is 11 residues long. The CDR3 loop is CSVETGTESFF. DNA for the CDR3: TGCAGCGTTGAGACGGGCACTGAATCTTTCTTC.

Concerning this clonotype: A read error may produce the germline difference seen at one junction end. V usage is TRBV6-5 and J usage is TRBJ1-6; D gene uncertain. The germline V gene encodes CDR1 MNHEY and CDR2 SVGAGI. CDR3 length: 11 amino acids. The CDR3 sequence: CASKAYGALHF. DNA of the CDR3: TGTGCAAGCAAGGCCTATGGGGCCCTCCACTTT.

This clonotype was counted once. The junction shows a germline mismatch at one end, possibly a read error. The chain combines TRBV11-2 with TRBJ2-2, with 11 bases identical to TRBD2. From germline, CDR1 is SGHAT and CDR2 FQNNGV. The CDR3 runs to 15 residues. The CDR3 is CASRIAGGRAGGLFF. CDR3 DNA sequence: TGTGCCAGTCGAATAGCGGGAGGGCGGGCCGGGGGGCTGTTTTTT.

This clonotype appeared many times. The chain is built from TRBV20-1 and TRBJ2-1; 7 nucleotides agree with TRBD2. Germline-derived CDR1 and CDR2 are DFQATT and SNEGSKA (reference sequence). Trimming at V came to 1 base and at J to 6 bases, leaving 6 bases not matched to a gene. CDR3 size: 14 residues. As DNA, the CDR3 is TGCAGTGCTAGAGGCGGGAGTACTTCCAATGAGCAGTTCTTC. Amino acid sequence: CSARGGSTSNEQFF.

About this clonotype: Germline is not matched at one junction end, which may reflect a read error. The V call is TRBV10-3, the J call TRBJ1-4; 7 positions match TRBD1. Germline CDR1 ENHRY, CDR2 SYGVKD. CDR3 size: 14 residues. The DNA of the CDR3 is TGTGCCATCAGGGAGGACAGGAGACATGAGAAACTGTTTTTT. Protein: CAIREDRRHEKLFF.

The V gene is TRBV7-8, the J gene TRBJ1-1, with a possible D match to TRBD1 (5 bases). CDR1 is SGHVS and CDR2 is FQNEAQ in the germline V gene. The CDR3 has 12 amino acids. V was cut by 4 bases and J by 11 bases, with 14 bases left in between. The CDR3 sequence is CASSSRAGDAFF. Here the CDR3 DNA reads TGTGCCAGCAGCTCCAGAGCGGGGGATGCTTTCTTT.

This clonotype occurred once. The junction differs from germline at one of its ends, possibly a read error. V usage is TRBV6-1 and J usage is TRBJ1-6, with D possibly matching TRBD1 (5 bases). The CDR3 is 15 residues long. Germline V gene sequence: CDR1 MNHNS, CDR2 SASEGT. The CDR3 DNA follows: TGTGCCAGCAGTAGGGGACTGGGAGCTAATTCACCTCTCCACTTT. Translation: CASSRGLGANSPLHF.

CDR3 in amino acids: CASSLGPPGTGNTIYF. The CDR3 DNA sequence: TGTGCCAGCAGCTTAGGACCCCCAGGGACTGGAAACACCATATATTTT. This chain uses TRBV7-3 with TRBJ1-3, with D possibly being TRBD1 (5 bases). Per germline, CDR1 SGHTA and CDR2 FQGTGA. V lost 2 bases and J lost 2, with 13 bases in between. CDR3 size: 16 residues.